The source of this T cell receptor beta chain is a study of CD8+ T cells in alopecia areata. Germline loops: CDR1 SGHRS, CDR2 YFSETQ. The CDR3 runs 17 residues. Trimming cost V 5 bases and J 3 bases, with 22 bases left between them. Treatment here: oral pan-JAK inhibitor, 5-10 mg twice daily. The authors extracted RNA and reverse transcribed it into cDNA as the sequencing template. Clones were read by immunoSEQ multiplex PCR, and TCRdb kept only the in-frame ones, dropping some. The sample holds about 220,000 clones; around three fifths are singletons and the top ten take 1.5% to 2%. This specimen was CD4+ T cells sorted from blood, taken at week 4, from a patient treated with tofacitinib. The chain carries TRBV5-1 and TRBJ2-3; D is possibly TRBD1 or TRBD2 (5 bases each). The TCR originated in a human donor with alopecia areata. CDR3 loop: CASRPTQSTGRTDTQYF. The CDR3 region has the DNA TGCGCCAGCAGACCCACCCAGTCGACGGGACGAACAGATACGCAGTATTTT.